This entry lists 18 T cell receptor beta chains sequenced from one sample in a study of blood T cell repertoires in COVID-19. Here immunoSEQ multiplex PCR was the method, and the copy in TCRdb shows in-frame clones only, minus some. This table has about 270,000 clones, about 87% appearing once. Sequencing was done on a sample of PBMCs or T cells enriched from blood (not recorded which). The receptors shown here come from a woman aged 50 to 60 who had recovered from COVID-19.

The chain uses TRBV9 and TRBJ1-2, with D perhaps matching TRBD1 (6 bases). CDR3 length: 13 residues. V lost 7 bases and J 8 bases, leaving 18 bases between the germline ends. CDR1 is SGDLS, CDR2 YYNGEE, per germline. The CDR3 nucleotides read TGTGCCAGCCGTGGGACACTTGAAGGGGGCTACACCTTC. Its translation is CASRGTLEGGYTF.

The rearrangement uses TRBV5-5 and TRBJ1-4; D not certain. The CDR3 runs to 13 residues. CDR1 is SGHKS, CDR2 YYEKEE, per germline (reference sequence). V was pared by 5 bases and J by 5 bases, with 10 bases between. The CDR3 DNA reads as TGTGCCAGCAGTCTAGATCCCAATGAAAAACTGTTTTTT. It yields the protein CASSLDPNEKLFF.

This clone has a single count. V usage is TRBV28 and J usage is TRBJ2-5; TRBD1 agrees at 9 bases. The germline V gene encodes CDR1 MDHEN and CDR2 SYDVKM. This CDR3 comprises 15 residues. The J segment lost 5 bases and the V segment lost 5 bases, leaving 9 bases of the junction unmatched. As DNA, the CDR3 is TGTGCCAGCAGTGTAACCGGGACAGGGACGGAGACCCAGTACTTC. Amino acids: CASSVTGTGTETQYF.

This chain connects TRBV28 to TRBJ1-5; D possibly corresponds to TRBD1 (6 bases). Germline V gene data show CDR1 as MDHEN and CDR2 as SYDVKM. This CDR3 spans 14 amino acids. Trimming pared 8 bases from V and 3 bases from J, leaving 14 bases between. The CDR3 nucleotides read TGTGCCAGCTGCCTCGGGGGGCCCAATCAGCCCCAGCATTTT. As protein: CASCLGGPNQPQHF.

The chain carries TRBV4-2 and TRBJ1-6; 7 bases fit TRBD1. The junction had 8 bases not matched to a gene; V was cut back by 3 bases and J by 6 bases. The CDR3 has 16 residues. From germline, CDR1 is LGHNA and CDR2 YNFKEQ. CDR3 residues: CASSHDGTDLNSPLHF. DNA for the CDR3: TGTGCCAGCAGCCATGACGGGACAGACCTTAATTCACCCCTCCACTTT.

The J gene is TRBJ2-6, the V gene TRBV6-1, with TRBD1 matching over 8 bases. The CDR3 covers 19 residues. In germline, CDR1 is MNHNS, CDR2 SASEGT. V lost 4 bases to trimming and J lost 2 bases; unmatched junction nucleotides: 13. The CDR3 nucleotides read TGTGCCAGCAGTGTCGACGGGACAGGCCTCAGGACTGGGGCCAACGTCCTGACTTTC. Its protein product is CASSVDGTGLRTGANVLTF.

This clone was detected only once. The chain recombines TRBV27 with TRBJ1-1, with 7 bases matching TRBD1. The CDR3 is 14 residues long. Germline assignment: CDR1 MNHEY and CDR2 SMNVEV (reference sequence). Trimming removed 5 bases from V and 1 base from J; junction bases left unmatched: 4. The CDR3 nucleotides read TGTGCCAGCAGTCCAAGGACAGGGAACACTGAAGCTTTCTTT. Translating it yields CASSPRTGNTEAFF.

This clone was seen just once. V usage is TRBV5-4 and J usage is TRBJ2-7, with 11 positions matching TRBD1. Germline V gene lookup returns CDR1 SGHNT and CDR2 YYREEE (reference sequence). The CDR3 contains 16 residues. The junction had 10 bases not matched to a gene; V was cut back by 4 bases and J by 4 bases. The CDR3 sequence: CASSAMGTGGLYEQYF. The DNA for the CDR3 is TGTGCCAGCAGCGCTATGGGGACAGGGGGACTTTACGAGCAGTACTTC.

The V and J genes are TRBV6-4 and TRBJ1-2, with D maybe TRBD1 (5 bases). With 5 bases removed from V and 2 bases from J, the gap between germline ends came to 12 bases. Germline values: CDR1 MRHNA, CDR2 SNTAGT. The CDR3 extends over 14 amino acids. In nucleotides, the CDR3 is TGTGCCAGCAGTCCTAGCGGGACGAACTATGGCTACACCTTC. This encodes CASSPSGTNYGYTF.

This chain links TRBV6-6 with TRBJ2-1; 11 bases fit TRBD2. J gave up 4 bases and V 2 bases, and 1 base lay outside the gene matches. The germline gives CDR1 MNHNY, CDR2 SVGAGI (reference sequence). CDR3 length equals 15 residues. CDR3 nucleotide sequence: TGTGCCAGCAGTTACGTAGCGGGAGGGTACAATGAGCAGTTCTTC. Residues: CASSYVAGGYNEQFF.

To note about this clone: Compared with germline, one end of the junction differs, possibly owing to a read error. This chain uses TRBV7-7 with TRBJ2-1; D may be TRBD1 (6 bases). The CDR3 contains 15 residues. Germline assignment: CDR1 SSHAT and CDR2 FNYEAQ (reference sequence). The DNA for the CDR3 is TGTGCTAGCAGCGTGGGCACAGGGCCCAACAATGAGCAGTTCTTC. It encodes CASSVGTGPNNEQFF.

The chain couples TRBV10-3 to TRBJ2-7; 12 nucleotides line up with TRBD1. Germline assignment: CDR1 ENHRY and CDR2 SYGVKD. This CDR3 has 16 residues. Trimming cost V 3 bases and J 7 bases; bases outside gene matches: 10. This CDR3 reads CAISDSPGQGASEQYF. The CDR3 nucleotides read TGTGCCATCAGTGATTCCCCGGGACAGGGGGCAAGTGAGCAGTACTTC.

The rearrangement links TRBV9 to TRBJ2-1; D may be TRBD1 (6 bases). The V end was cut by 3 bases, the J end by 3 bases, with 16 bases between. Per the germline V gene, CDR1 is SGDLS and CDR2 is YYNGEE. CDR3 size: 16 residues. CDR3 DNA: TGTGCCAGCAGCGATAGGCCGGGACACAACTACAATGAGCAGTTCTTC. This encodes CASSDRPGHNYNEQFF. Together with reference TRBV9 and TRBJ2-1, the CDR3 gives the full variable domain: DSGVTQTPKHLITATGQRVTLRCSPRSGDLSVYWYQQSLDQGLQFLIQYYNGEERAKGNILERFSAQQFPDLHSELNLSSLELGDSALYFCASSDRPGHNYNEQFFGPGTRLTVL.

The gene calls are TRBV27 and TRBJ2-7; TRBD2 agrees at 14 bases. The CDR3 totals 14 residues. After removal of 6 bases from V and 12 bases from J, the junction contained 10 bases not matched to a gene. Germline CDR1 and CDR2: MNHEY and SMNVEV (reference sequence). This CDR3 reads CASSVGLAGAAPYF. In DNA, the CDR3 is TGTGCCAGCAGCGTGGGACTAGCGGGAGCGGCCCCGTACTTC.

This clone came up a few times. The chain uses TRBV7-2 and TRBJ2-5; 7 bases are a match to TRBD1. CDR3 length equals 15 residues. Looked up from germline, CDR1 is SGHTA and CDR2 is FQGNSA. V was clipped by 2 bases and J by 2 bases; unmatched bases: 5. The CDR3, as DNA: TGTGCCAGCAGCTTATCCCCGGGACAGCAAGAGACCCAGTACTTC. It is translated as CASSLSPGQQETQYF.

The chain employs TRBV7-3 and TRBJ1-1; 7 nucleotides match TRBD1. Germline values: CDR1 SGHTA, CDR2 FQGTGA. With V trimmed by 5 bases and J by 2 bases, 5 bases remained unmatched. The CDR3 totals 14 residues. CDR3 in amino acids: CASSTGDVNTEAFF. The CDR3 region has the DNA TGTGCCAGCAGCACAGGGGATGTAAACACTGAAGCTTTCTTT.

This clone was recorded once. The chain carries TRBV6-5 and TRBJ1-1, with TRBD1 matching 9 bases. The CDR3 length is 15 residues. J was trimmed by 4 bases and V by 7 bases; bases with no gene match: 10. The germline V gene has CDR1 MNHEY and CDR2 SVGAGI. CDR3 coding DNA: TGTGCCAGCAAAAAAGAACAGGGGGCTATCACTGAAGCTTTCTTT. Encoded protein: CASKKEQGAITEAFF.

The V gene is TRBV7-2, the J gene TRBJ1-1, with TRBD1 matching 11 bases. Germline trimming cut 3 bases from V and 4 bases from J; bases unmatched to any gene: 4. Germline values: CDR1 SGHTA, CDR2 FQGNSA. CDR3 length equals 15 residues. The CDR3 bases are TGTGCCAGCAGCTTGGTCGGGACAGGGGGCACTGAAGCTTTCTTT. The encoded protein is CASSLVGTGGTEAFF.